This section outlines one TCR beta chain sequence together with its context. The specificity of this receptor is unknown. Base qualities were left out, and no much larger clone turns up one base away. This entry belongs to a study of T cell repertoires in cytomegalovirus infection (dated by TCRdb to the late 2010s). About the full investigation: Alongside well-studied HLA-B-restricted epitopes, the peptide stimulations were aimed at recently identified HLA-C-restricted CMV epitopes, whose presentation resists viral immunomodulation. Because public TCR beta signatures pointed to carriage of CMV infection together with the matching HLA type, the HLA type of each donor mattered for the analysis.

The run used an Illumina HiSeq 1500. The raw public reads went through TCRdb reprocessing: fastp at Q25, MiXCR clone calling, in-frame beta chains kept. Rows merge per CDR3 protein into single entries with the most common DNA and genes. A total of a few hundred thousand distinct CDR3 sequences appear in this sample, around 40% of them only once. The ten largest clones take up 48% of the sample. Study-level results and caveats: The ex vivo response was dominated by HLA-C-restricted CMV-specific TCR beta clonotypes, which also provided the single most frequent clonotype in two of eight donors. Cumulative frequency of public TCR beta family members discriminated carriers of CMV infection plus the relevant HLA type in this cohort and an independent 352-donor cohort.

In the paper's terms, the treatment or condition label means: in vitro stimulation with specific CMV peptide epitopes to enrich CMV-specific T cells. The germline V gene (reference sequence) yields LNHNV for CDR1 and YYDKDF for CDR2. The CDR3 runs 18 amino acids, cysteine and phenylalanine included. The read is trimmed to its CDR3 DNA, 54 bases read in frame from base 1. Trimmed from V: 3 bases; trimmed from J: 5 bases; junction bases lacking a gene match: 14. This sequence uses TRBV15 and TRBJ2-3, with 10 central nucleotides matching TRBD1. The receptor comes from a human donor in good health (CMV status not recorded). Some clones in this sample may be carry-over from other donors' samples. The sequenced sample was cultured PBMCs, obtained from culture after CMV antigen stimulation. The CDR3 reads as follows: CATSRGSDRGPIRDTQYF. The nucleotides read TGTGCCACCAGCAGGGGATCTGACAGGGGGCCTATCAGAGATACGCAGTATTTT. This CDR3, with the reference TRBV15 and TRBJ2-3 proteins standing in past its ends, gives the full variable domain DAMVIQNPRYQVTQFGKPVTLSCSQTLNHNVMYWYQQKSSQAPKLLFHYYDKDFNNEADTPDNFQSRRPNTSFCFLDIRSPGLGDTAMYLCATSRGSDRGPIRDTQYFGPGTRLTVL.